A single sample is the source of the 5 T cell receptor beta chains below, sequenced in a study of CD8+CD57+ T cells in acquired aplastic anemia. CDR3 and TCR beta VDJ profiling relied on a genomic DNA template. TCRdb reanalysed the reads using MiXCR and keeps one entry per CDR3 protein. The data hold just over 200,000 distinct CDR3 sequences, with 50% to 70% observed a single time. Patients picked for sequencing had shown CD8+CD57+ cell expansion detected by flow cytometry. Sequencing was done on a sample of sorted CD4+, CD8+, or CD8+CD57+ T cells (not recorded which) from PBMCs. These receptors all come from a human donor with aplastic anemia.

This clonotype has ten or more counts. The chain couples TRBV15 to TRBJ1-3; D unresolved. The CDR3 is 15 amino acids. CDR1 is LNHNV, CDR2 YYDKDF, per germline (reference sequence). V lost 3 bases and J 4 bases, leaving 13 bases between the germline ends. The CDR3 region is CATSRGVGLGNTIYF. As DNA, the CDR3 is TGTGCCACCAGCAGGGGCGTGGGGTTGGGAAACACCATATATTTT.

In this sample, this clonotype turned up many times. V and J are TRBV7-6 and TRBJ2-2, with TRBD1 matching 9 bases. CDR1 and CDR2 (germline): SGHVS, FNYEAQ. The CDR3 runs 16 residues. V was pared by 5 bases and J by 5 bases, with 9 bases of the junction left unmatched. In nucleotides, the CDR3 is TGTGCCAGCAGCGGCAACAGGGGGCGTGGTACCGGGGAGCTGTTTTTT. Translation gives CASSGNRGRGTGELFF.

About this clonotype: The junction differs from germline at one of its ends, possibly a read error. CDR3 sequence reads: CASSVDPGSIGEHFF. The CDR3 DNA reads TGTGCCAGCAGCGTAGACCCGGGATCTATCGGTGAGCATTTCTTC. The chain uses TRBV9 and TRBJ2-1; possible D gene TRBD2, 5 bases. From germline, CDR1 is SGDLS and CDR2 YYNGEE. CDR3 length equals 15 residues.

The DNA for the CDR3 is TGTGCCAGCAGCGACGGGGGAGGGATCAACGAGCAGTACTTC. This sequence encodes CASSDGGGINEQYF. This rearrangement joins TRBV7-2 to TRBJ2-7; 7 nucleotides line up with TRBD2. Germline V CDR1 and CDR2: SGHTA, FQGNSA. With V trimmed by 5 bases and J by 5 bases, 9 bases remained unmatched. This CDR3 has 14 residues.

This clonotype is a singleton in its sample. The rearrangement joins TRBV2 to TRBJ1-2; the match to TRBD1 covers 12 bases. Germline V CDR1 and CDR2: SNHLY, FYNNEI. V lost 4 bases, J lost 6 bases, and 9 bases stayed unmatched. The CDR3 spans 16 residues. This chain's CDR3 is CASSVGTGTGGHGYTF. CDR3 DNA sequence: TGTGCCAGCAGTGTGGGGACCGGGACAGGGGGCCATGGCTACACCTTC.